Each of the 7 T cell receptor beta chains below was sequenced from the same sample in a study of T-cell reconstitution after alpha-beta-depleted transplantation in children. Unique molecular identifiers featured in how the TCRbeta library was prepared. One entry per CDR3 protein results from TCRdb running MiXCR on the PCR reads. The sample comprises about 420,000 distinct CDR3 sequences, around 15% of which are singletons, and approximately 29% rests with the top ten. The sequencing here drew on PBMCs, mostly from graft donor cells, taken 360 days after TCRalphabeta/CD19-depleted stem cell transplant. These receptor sequences come from a boy under two years old who had a stem cell transplant for Wiskott-Aldrich syndrome, so the T cells may come from the graft donor.

The chain uses TRBV19 and TRBJ2-1, with D possibly being TRBD1 or TRBD2 (5 bases each). This CDR3 contains 15 residues. V lost 3 bases to trimming and J lost 2 bases, with 11 bases between them. Germline values: CDR1 LNHDA, CDR2 SQIVND (reference sequence). As DNA, the CDR3 is TGTGCCAGTAGTATCCGGGACGCCGCCTACAATGAGCAGTTCTTC. Encoded protein: CASSIRDAAYNEQFF.

This clonotype was detected a few times. The chain employs TRBV2 and TRBJ2-1, with a tentative D call TRBD2 (5 bases). The germline V gene encodes CDR1 SNHLY and CDR2 FYNNEI. With 5 bases removed from V and 1 base from J, the gap between germline ends came to 12 bases. The length of the CDR3 is 15 residues. CDR3 loop: CASSPLPGSYNEQFF. The CDR3 DNA reads as TGTGCCAGCAGTCCCTTGCCGGGATCCTACAATGAGCAGTTCTTC.

This rearrangement joins TRBV5-1 to TRBJ2-7, with 7 bases that match TRBD1. Trimming took 3 bases from V and 3 from J; bases not matched to a gene: 6. Germline values: CDR1 SGHRS, CDR2 YFSETQ. This CDR3 has 14 amino acids. CDR3 sequence (DNA): TGCGCCAGCAGCTACGTGGACAGGAACTACGAGCAGTACTTC. Encoded protein: CASSYVDRNYEQYF.

This clonotype was picked up a small number of times. The gene calls are TRBV20-1 and TRBJ2-5; 11 bases map to TRBD1. The trim removed 5 bases at V and 5 bases at J, leaving 4 bases unmatched. The CDR3 runs 13 residues. Germline V CDR1 and CDR2: DFQATT, SNEGSKA (reference sequence). CDR3 amino acids: CSARTGGVETQYF. The DNA of the CDR3 is TGCAGTGCTCGGACAGGGGGCGTTGAGACCCAGTACTTC.

This clonotype was counted between two and nine times. The J gene is TRBJ2-5, the V gene TRBV10-2; 8 bases line up with TRBD1. V trimming: 3 bases; J trimming: 0 bases; junction bases outside the gene matches: 9. Looked up from germline, CDR1 is WSHSY and CDR2 is SAAADI. The CDR3 contains 17 residues. The CDR3 protein is CASSDESRTGYQETQYF. CDR3 in DNA: TGCGCCAGCAGTGATGAGTCTCGGACAGGGTACCAAGAGACCCAGTACTTC.

V is TRBV3-1 and J is TRBJ2-7; D is unclear. The length of the CDR3 is 16 residues. V was clipped by 1 base and J by 3 bases, with 16 bases between them. Germline V lookup: CDR1 LGHDT, CDR2 YNNKEL (reference sequence). As DNA, the CDR3 is TGTGCCAGCAGCCAAGGGACCCCCCTTATTGTCTACGAGCAGTACTTC. Its protein product is CASSQGTPLIVYEQYF.

The chain links TRBV4-1 to TRBJ2-3; D may be TRBD2 (6 bases). CDR3 size: 18 residues. Germline-derived CDR1 and CDR2 are MGHRA and YSYEKL. V shed 7 bases and J shed 2 bases, with 25 bases lying between them. The CDR3 reads CASTSREAGLRPTDTQYF. The DNA for the CDR3 is TGCGCCAGCACGTCGAGGGAGGCAGGGTTAAGGCCCACAGATACGCAGTATTTT.